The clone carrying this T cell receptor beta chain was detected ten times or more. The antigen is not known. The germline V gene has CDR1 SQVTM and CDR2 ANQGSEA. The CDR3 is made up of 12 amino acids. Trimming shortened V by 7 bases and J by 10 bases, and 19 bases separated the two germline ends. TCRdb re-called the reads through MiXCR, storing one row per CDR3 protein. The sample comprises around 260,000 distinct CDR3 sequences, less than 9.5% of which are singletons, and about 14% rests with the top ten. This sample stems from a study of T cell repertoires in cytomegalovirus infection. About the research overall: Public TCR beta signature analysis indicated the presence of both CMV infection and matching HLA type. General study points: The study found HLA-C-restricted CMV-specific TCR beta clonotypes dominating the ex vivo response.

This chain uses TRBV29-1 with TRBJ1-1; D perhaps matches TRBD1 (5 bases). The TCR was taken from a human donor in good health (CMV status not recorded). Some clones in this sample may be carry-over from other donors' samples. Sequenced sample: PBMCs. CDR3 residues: CSARDLALGAFF. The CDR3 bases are TGCAGCGCCCGGGACTTGGCTCTAGGAGCTTTCTTT.